This TCR beta chain was profiled in a study of OX40 agonist ivuxolimab in advanced cancers. General study points: In CD8+ T cells, expanded clones were on average more numerous than in CD4+.

As to this clone: Its antigen is unknown.

This CDR3 contains 14 residues. Trimming stripped 1 base from V and 6 bases from J, with 10 bases between. The germline V gene encodes CDR1 LGHNA and CDR2 YNFKEQ. Using immunoSEQ multiplex PCR, the repertoire was profiled, and TCRdb retains in-frame clones only, with some absent. The data contain 70,000 or so clones, approximately 90% of them seen just once; the ten biggest clones take up about 14%. Prior autoimmune disease or systemic immunosuppression barred patients. The chain joins TRBV4-2 to TRBJ2-1; D uncertain. The sample here was CD4+ or CD8+ T cells sorted from blood, taken in a trial of the OX40 agonist ivuxolimab. The TCR sequence derives from an adult with an advanced solid tumor such as melanoma, head and neck, liver or kidney cancer. CDR3 DNA sequence: TGTGCCAGCAGCCAAGGGTTAGGTGTCAATGAGCAGTTCTTC. Its translation is CASSQGLGVNEQFF.